A single TCR beta chain is shown here with its context. This sample stems from a study of blood T cell repertoires in COVID-19. In the original analysis: From reference gene primer amplification, estimates of nucleated cell counts were derived. TCRdb's copy holds only in-frame clones and misses some; the assay was immunoSEQ multiplex PCR. The DNA was the basis for D and trimming; V, J and clone size are from that table. The table has roughly 190,000 clones, 75% to 90% seen once; the top ten hold approximately 6.1%. V was clipped by 7 bases and J by 3 bases, with 28 bases between them. This CDR3 is built from 18 residues. The germline CDR1 and CDR2 sequences are SQVTM and ANQGSEA.

Specimen: peripheral blood. This receptor was obtained from a woman aged 40 to 50 with acute or convalescent COVID-19. The chain is built from TRBV29-1 and TRBJ2-4; D might be TRBD1 (7 bases). The CDR3, as DNA: TGCAGCGCCCACAGGCGGGACCCAACAGGGGCGGGCAAAAACATTCAGTACTTC. Protein product: CSAHRRDPTGAGKNIQYF. Drawing the rest from reference TRBV29-1 and TRBJ2-4, the complete variable domain is SAVISQKPSRDICQRGTSLTIQCQVDSQVTMMFWYRQQPGQSLTLIATANQGSEATYESGFVIDKFPISRPNLTFSTLTVSNMSPEDSSIYLCSAHRRDPTGAGKNIQYFGAGTRLSVL.